This is a list of T cell receptor beta chains from one sample in a study of response to subunit inactivated influenza vaccine. Each CDR3 protein gets one entry after TCRdb re-called the RT-PCR reads with MiXCR. This sample has 650,000 to 700,000 distinct CDR3 sequences, with 15% to 19% found just once. The sequenced sample was PBMCs from blood, obtained less than 13 days after vaccination. All receptors come from a man over 45 who received an inactivated influenza vaccine. Each CDR3 is given with its conserved first and last residue. A D gene is named only where the DNA matches it firmly. Rows give clone size only sometimes, using once, few, many, or a class for an expanded clone.

>TRBJ2-5|NA|TRBV28|NA
TGTGCCAGCAGTTCCCCAGGGGGGGTCCAAGAGACCCAGTACTTC
CASSSPGGVQETQYF
>TRBJ1-6|NA|TRBV2|NA
TGTGCCAGCCTTTGGGGACTCTCTGATTCACCCCTCCACTTT
CASLWGLSDSPLHF
>TRBJ1-1|NA|TRBV11-2|few
TGTGCCAGCAGCCTCGACAGGTCTGAAGCTTTCTTT
CASSLDRSEAFF
>TRBJ2-5|NA|TRBV4-2|NA
TGTGCCAGCAGCCCAACGGGGGCAGGGTCGTCAGAGACCCAGTACTTC
CASSPTGAGSSETQYF
>TRBJ1-5|NA|TRBV10-3|NA
TGTGCCATCAGTGATCGGGGGTCTCAGCCCCAGCATTTT
CAISDRGSQPQHF
>TRBJ2-1|TRBD2|TRBV20-1|NA
TGCAGTGCGCCGCCGGGACTAGCGAGTTACAATGAGCAGTTCTTC
CSAPPGLASYNEQFF
>TRBJ1-2|NA|TRBV2|NA
TGTGCCAGCGGATTGGGCACGGATAACTATGGCTACACCTTC
CASGLGTDNYGYTF
>TRBJ2-2|TRBD1|TRBV10-3|NA
TGTGCCATAGCAACAGGGGACACCGGGGAGCTGTTTTTT
CAIATGDTGELFF
>TRBJ2-7|NA|TRBV7-9|few
TGTGCCAGCAGCCTCTACAGTACCGCGGCCTACGAGCAGTACTTC
CASSLYSTAAYEQYF
>TRBJ2-3|NA|TRBV4-3|NA
TGCGCCAGCAGCCAAGGGAGGGCAGATACGCAGTATTTT
CASSQGRADTQYF
>TRBJ2-3|NA|TRBV20-1|few
TGCAGTGTTCTGCTAGAATTACGGGATACGCAGTATTTT
CSVLLELRDTQYF
>TRBJ2-1|NA|TRBV7-2|NA
TGTGCCAGCAGCTTAGACCCAGGGGCTGAGCAGTTCTTC
CASSLDPGAEQFF
>TRBJ1-1|TRBD1|TRBV7-2|NA
TGTGCCAGCAGCACTCAGGGGGTGACTGAAGCTTTCTTT
CASSTQGVTEAFF
>TRBJ1-5|TRBD1|TRBV19|NA
TGTGCCAGTAGGATGACAGGGCCAAATCAGCCCCAGCATTTT
CASRMTGPNQPQHF
>TRBJ1-6|NA|TRBV5-5|NA
TGTGCCAGCAGCTTGACAGGGCCCCCGAATTCACCCCTCCACTTT
CASSLTGPPNSPLHF
>TRBJ2-7|TRBD2|TRBV11-2|few
TGTGCCAGCAGCTTCGCGGTTAGCGGGGACTACGAGCAGTACTTC
CASSFAVSGDYEQYF
>TRBJ2-3|NA|TRBV15|NA
TGTGCCACCAGCTCCGCGTGGGTCGGGGGTACAGATACGCAGTATTTT
CATSSAWVGGTDTQYF
>TRBJ2-1|NA|TRBV28|few
TGTGCCAGCAGTTTATACCGGGAGCCGTACAATGAGCAGTTCTTC
CASSLYREPYNEQFF
>TRBJ2-3|TRBD2|TRBV27|NA
TGTGCCAGCAGTTTAGGAGGTGGACTAGCGGAGACAGATACGCAGTATTTT
CASSLGGGLAETDTQYF
>TRBJ2-1|NA|TRBV12-3/TRBV12-4|few
TGTGCCAGCAGTTTAGGGTTCGGGGGAGTGTCCTACAATGAGCAGTTCTTC
CASSLGFGGVSYNEQFF
>TRBJ1-1|NA|TRBV5-6|few
TGTGCCAGCAGCCCGTGGATGGGAGAGACTGAAGCTTTCTTT
CASSPWMGETEAFF
>TRBJ2-5|NA|TRBV4-2|NA
TGTGCCAGCAGCCAAGGGACCGGGAATGGGGAGACCCAGTACTTC
CASSQGTGNGETQYF
>TRBJ2-1|TRBD2|TRBV12-3/TRBV12-4|NA
TGTGCCAGCAGAACGAGCGGGATACCCTACAATGAGCAGTTCTTC
CASRTSGIPYNEQFF
>TRBJ1-1|TRBD1|TRBV12-3/TRBV12-4|many
TGTGCCAGCAGTCGGACAGGGCTTGGTGAGACTGAAGCTTTCTTT
CASSRTGLGETEAFF
>TRBJ1-6|NA|TRBV6-2/TRBV6-3|NA
TGTGCCAGCAGTATCCGGCACCCCAGCTCACCCCTCCACTTT
CASSIRHPSSPLHF
>TRBJ1-1|NA|TRBV7-2|few
TGTGCCAGCAGCTTAGAAGGGGGGCAGACTGAAGCTTTCTTT
CASSLEGGQTEAFF
>TRBJ1-1|NA|TRBV6-1|NA
TGTGCCAGCAACCCCGACGGTCGGATGAACACTGAAGCTTTCTTT
CASNPDGRMNTEAFF
>TRBJ2-1|TRBD2|TRBV29-1|many
TGCAGCGTGACTCCTAGCGGGAGGGGCTCCTACAATGAGCAGTTCTTC
CSVTPSGRGSYNEQFF
>TRBJ1-5|NA|TRBV5-1|NA
TGCGCCAGCAGCGCAGGGACCGGGGGTAGCAATCAGCCCCAGCATTTT
CASSAGTGGSNQPQHF
>TRBJ2-2|NA|TRBV27|many
TGTGCCAGCAGTTTCTCGTTTACCGCCGGGGAGCTGTTTTTT
CASSFSFTAGELFF
>TRBJ2-2|NA|TRBV7-2|few
TGTGCCAGCAGCTCCCACGCGGGCGGGGAGCTGTTTTTT
CASSSHAGGELFF
>TRBJ2-7|NA|TRBV6-5|few
TGTGCCAGCAGTTACCTCGGGGAAGGATACGAGCAGTACTTC
CASSYLGEGYEQYF
>TRBJ2-3|TRBD2|TRBV20-1|NA
TGCAGTGCCAGGGAACTAGCGGGGGGCCCAGCCCTCACAGATACGCAGTATTTT
CSARELAGGPALTDTQYF
>TRBJ2-7|NA|TRBV7-9|few
TGTGCCAGCAGCTCGGACCGCTCCTACGAGCAGTACTTC
CASSSDRSYEQYF
>TRBJ1-6|NA|TRBV7-2|many
TGTGCCAGCAGCTCCACCGGGACGGATAATTCACCCCTCCACTTT
CASSSTGTDNSPLHF
>TRBJ1-6|NA|TRBV12-3/TRBV12-4|NA
TGTGCCAGCAGTGCCCAAGGGGTTCAATCACCCCTCCACTTT
CASSAQGVQSPLHF
>TRBJ2-3|NA|TRBV29-1|few
TGCAGCTGTCTGTGGGGGGCCGATACGCAGTATTTT
CSCLWGADTQYF
>TRBJ2-5|TRBD1|TRBV5-1|many
TGCGCCAGCAGCCCCGGGACAGGGGGCGTGGAGACCCAGTACTTC
CASSPGTGGVETQYF
>TRBJ1-2|NA|TRBV6-5|NA
TGTGCCAGCAGTTACTCGCCTGGACGGAATAACTATGGCTACACCTTC
CASSYSPGRNNYGYTF
>TRBJ2-1|TRBD2|TRBV14|few
TGTGCCAGCAGCCAAGATCCGGGGCTGACTAGCGGTAGACGCAGTGAGCAGTTCTTC
CASSQDPGLTSGRRSEQFF
>TRBJ2-2|NA|TRBV11-2|NA
TGTGCCAGCGGATTTTTGGCAGGGAACACCGGGGAGCTGTTTTTT
CASGFLAGNTGELFF
>TRBJ2-2|NA|TRBV3-1|few
TGTGCCAGCAGCTCACAGGGTTTCGCCGGGGAGCTGTTTTTT
CASSSQGFAGELFF
>TRBJ1-1|NA|TRBV7-9|NA
TGTGCCAGCAGTCCCGGCCGATGGAACACTGAAGCTTTCTTT
CASSPGRWNTEAFF
>TRBJ2-7|NA|TRBV2|NA
TGTGCCAGCCGACCCGCTTTTGGACCCGCGGTTATGTACGAGCAGTACTTC
CASRPAFGPAVMYEQYF
>TRBJ2-3|TRBD2|TRBV12-3/TRBV12-4|NA
TGTGCCAGCAGTTTCGGTAGGGCTAGCGGGAGAACAGATACGCAGTATTTT
CASSFGRASGRTDTQYF
>TRBJ1-1|NA|TRBV12-3/TRBV12-4|many
TGTGCCAGCAGCCGGACGGAGACTGAAGCTTTCTTT
CASSRTETEAFF
>TRBJ2-1|NA|TRBV6-1|NA
TGTGCCGCCGCCTCCGGTACCGGGACTTACAATGAGCAGTTCTTC
CAAASGTGTYNEQFF
>TRBJ2-7|TRBD2|TRBV3-1|few
TGTGCCAGCAGCCAAGAAAGGGTGCGGCTAGCGGGCCGGGGCTACGAGCAGTACTTC
CASSQERVRLAGRGYEQYF